Described below is a single TCR beta chain sequence and its context. Authors' methods: Researchers report that nucleated cell counts were estimated from reference gene primer amplification. Clones were sequenced by immunoSEQ multiplex PCR, and TCRdb holds only the in-frame ones, with some missing. That table gives V, J and clone size, and the DNA gave D and trimming. The sample contains about 170,000 clones, around 82% of which appear only once. This sample is part of a study of blood T cell repertoires in COVID-19. Study-level information: The United States, Italy and Spain were the sources of the acute and convalescent COVID-19 samples. Sources were T cells, B-cell-depleted T cells, or PBMCs; the material itself was cDNA or gDNA.

The CDR3 loop spans 14 amino acids. Trimming removed 0 bases at V and 4 bases at J, with 9 bases between. Germline CDR1 reads MNHEY; CDR2 reads SVGEGT. The rearrangement uses TRBV6-2 or TRBV6-3 and TRBJ1-2, with no clear D. The source of this sequence is a woman in her 70s who had recovered from COVID-19. Sequences were obtained from peripheral blood. The CDR3, as DNA: TGTGCCAGCAGTTACTCGGGCCCGACCTATGGCTACACCTTC. Translation: CASSYSGPTYGYTF.